This TCR beta chain was retrieved from a study of T cell changes during pregnancy in multiple sclerosis. TCRdb's copy holds only in-frame clones and misses some; the assay was immunoSEQ multiplex PCR. The data hold around 56,000 clones, with less than 95% observed a single time. The CDR3 is 11 residues long. Germline assignment: CDR1 SQVTM and CDR2 ANQGSEA. Between the trimmed V and J ends, which lost 3 bases and 8 bases, there was a span of 10 bases. This clone was detected a few times. This chain uses TRBV29-1 with TRBJ1-1, with D perhaps matching TRBD1 (5 bases). Sample: CD8+ T cells from peripheral blood mononuclear cells, taken after pregnancy. The source is a female donor with multiple sclerosis, enrolled in a pregnancy study. For the CDR3, the DNA is TGCAGCGTTGATTTGTCAGGGGAAGCTTTCTTT. Amino acids: CSVDLSGEAFF.